This T cell receptor (beta chain) was recorded in a study of blood T cell repertoires in COVID-19. Study-wide background: Samples of COVID-19 (acute and convalescent) were obtained from the United States, Italy and Spain. PBMCs, B-cell-depleted T cells, or T cells provided the cDNA or gDNA that made up the material.

In the original workflow: Nucleated cell counts were estimated from reference gene primer amplification. Here immunoSEQ multiplex PCR was the method, and the copy in TCRdb shows in-frame clones only, minus some. Clone size and the V and J calls come from that table; the DNA yielded D and trimming. Among about 180,000 clones, 82% were seen once, and the ten largest hold about 10%. Germline V lookup: CDR1 LNHDA, CDR2 SQIVND (reference sequence). The CDR3 covers 14 residues. Trimming took 3 bases from V and 4 from J, leaving 9 bases between them. The sample consisted of peripheral blood. The sequence was collected from a woman of 80 years or more with active or convalescent COVID-19. V gene TRBV19 combines with J gene TRBJ2-2; D remains ambiguous. In nucleotides, the CDR3 is TGTGCCAGTAGTATTCCCCTATCCACCGGGGAGCTGTTTTTT. It is translated as CASSIPLSTGELFF.